This T cell receptor (beta chain) was documented in a study of T cell changes during pregnancy in multiple sclerosis. Clones were sequenced by immunoSEQ multiplex PCR, and TCRdb holds only the in-frame ones, with some missing. The table includes approximately 84,000 clones, around 94% detected once. CDR1 is KGHSH and CDR2 is LQKENI in the germline V gene. V was cut by 3 bases and J by 6 bases, with 11 bases left in between. This CDR3 has 13 residues. V is TRBV18 and J is TRBJ1-2; D is uncertain. The material was peripheral blood, obtained in the second trimester of pregnancy. The receptor was derived from a female donor in good health, enrolled as a control in a pregnancy study. CDR3 amino acids: CASSPSGINGYTF. The CDR3 DNA is TGTGCCAGCTCACCGTCAGGAATTAATGGCTACACCTTC. The entire variable domain, with the rest obtained from reference TRBV18 and TRBJ1-2, is as follows: NAGVMQNPRHLVRRRGQEARLRCSPMKGHSHVYWYRQLPEEGLKFMVYLQKENIIDESGMPKERFSAEFPKEGPSILRIQQVVRGDSAAYFCASSPSGINGYTFGSGTRLTVV.